The 30 T cell receptor beta chains presented below share a single source sample, sequenced in a study of blood T cell repertoires in COVID-19. Profiled with immunoSEQ multiplex PCR; TCRdb holds only in-frame clones, not every one. The sample contains roughly 68,000 clones, roughly 87% of which appear only once. Sequenced material: peripheral blood. Every receptor here comes from a man aged 50 or older with acute or convalescent COVID-19.

V usage is TRBV19 and J usage is TRBJ2-7; perhaps TRBD2 as D (5 bases). The germline V and J ends were trimmed by 2 bases and 2 bases, with 10 bases remaining between them. Per the germline V gene, CDR1 is LNHDA and CDR2 is SQIVND (reference sequence). The CDR3 extends over 14 amino acids. As DNA, the CDR3 is TGTGCCAGTAGTATAATGAGAGGGCCCTACGAGCAGTACTTC. Residues: CASSIMRGPYEQYF.

This rearrangement joins TRBV2 to TRBJ1-6, with unresolved D. Germline V gene lookup returns CDR1 SNHLY and CDR2 FYNNEI. The CDR3 loop spans 15 amino acids. V was pared by 2 bases and J by 10 bases, with 15 bases between. The CDR3 reads CASSEFTDGESPLHF. The CDR3 bases are TGTGCCAGCAGTGAATTTACAGACGGGGAGTCACCCCTCCACTTT.

The J gene is TRBJ1-6, the V gene TRBV9; D is possibly TRBD1 (6 bases). CDR1 is SGDLS, CDR2 YYNGEE, per germline. The CDR3 is 16 amino acids. The V end lost 3 bases, the J end lost 6 bases, and 16 bases lay between the germline ends. CDR3 in DNA: TGTGCCAGCAGCGGCAAACCGGGACATATTAATTCACCCCTCCACTTT. It yields the protein CASSGKPGHINSPLHF.

The chain has TRBV11-1 and TRBJ2-3; TRBD2 matches at 9 bases. The CDR3 has 16 residues. In germline, CDR1 is SGHAT, CDR2 FQDESV (reference sequence). V was pared by 5 bases and J by 4 bases, with 10 bases of the junction left unmatched. The CDR3 sequence is CASSPLEGLAPDTQYF. The CDR3, as DNA: TGTGCCAGCAGCCCCCTAGAGGGACTAGCTCCAGATACGCAGTATTTT.

Points on this clone: At the DNA level, this CDR3 is encoded by other sequences in the same sample as well. The gene calls are TRBV9 and TRBJ1-5; 7 positions agree with TRBD1. This CDR3 contains 13 residues. J lost 4 bases, V lost 4 bases, and 2 bases had no gene match. Per the germline V gene, CDR1 is SGDLS and CDR2 is YYNGEE. Here the CDR3 DNA reads TGTGCCAGCAGCCCGGGACAGAATCAGCCCCAGCATTTT. Residues: CASSPGQNQPQHF.

V is TRBV9 and J is TRBJ1-1; maybe TRBD1 (6 bases). The CDR3 runs 15 residues. V lost 4 bases and J lost 0, with 13 bases in between. CDR1 and CDR2 (germline): SGDLS, YYNGEE. The CDR3 bases are TGTGCCAGCAGCTCCCGGGGGGCTATGAACACTGAAGCTTTCTTT. Translating it yields CASSSRGAMNTEAFF.

The rearrangement links TRBV4-1 to TRBJ2-2, with 8 bases identical to TRBD1. J lost 5 bases, V lost 1 base, and 21 bases had no gene match. The CDR3 is 21 amino acids. CDR1 MGHRA and CDR2 YSYEKL come from the germline V gene. CDR3 nucleotide sequence: TGCGCCAGCAGCCAAGTCTTTGTTTTTCGGCGTACAGGGGGTGGAACCGGGGAGCTGTTTTTT. Translated, it gives CASSQVFVFRRTGGGTGELFF.

The chain is built from TRBV5-1 and TRBJ1-1; TRBD1 agrees at 10 bases. Looked up from germline, CDR1 is SGHRS and CDR2 is YFSETQ. This CDR3 is built from 14 residues. The V gene end was trimmed by 4 bases and the J gene end by 5 bases; junction bases not matched to a gene: 5. The CDR3 sequence: CASSQPGQGTEAFF. The CDR3 nucleotides are TGCGCCAGCAGCCAACCGGGACAGGGGACTGAAGCTTTCTTT.

As regards this clone: At one of its ends the junction is not consistent with the germline gene, which may arise from a read error. The rearrangement links TRBV11-1 to TRBJ2-7, with TRBD1 matching 9 bases. Germline V gene lookup returns CDR1 SGHAT and CDR2 FQDESV (reference sequence). The CDR3 has 17 residues. Written as DNA, the CDR3 is TGTGCCAGCAGCGTAGCCCCGGGACAGGGTCCCTTTTACGAGCAGTACTTC. It codes for CASSVAPGQGPFYEQYF.

This clone has only a few counts. The chain employs TRBV19 and TRBJ2-7; weak D call: TRBD2 (6 bases). The CDR3 sequence is 16 residues long. Trimming left V 3 bases short and J 1 base short, with 16 bases between. Germline V gene data show CDR1 as LNHDA and CDR2 as SQIVND (reference sequence). This CDR3 reads CASSIGGNDRSYEQYF. CDR3 in DNA: TGTGCCAGTAGTATCGGGGGAAACGATAGGTCCTACGAGCAGTACTTC.

This rearrangement joins TRBV5-1 to TRBJ1-1, with a weak D call TRBD1 (6 bases). The CDR3 consists of 13 residues. Between the trimmed V and J ends, which lost 4 bases and 3 bases, there was a span of 10 bases. In germline, CDR1 is SGHRS, CDR2 YFSETQ. CDR3 amino acids: CASSGTGHTEAFF. CDR3 bases: TGCGCCAGCAGCGGTACAGGGCACACTGAAGCTTTCTTT. The whole variable domain, filled in from reference TRBV5-1 and TRBJ1-1, reads KAGVTQTPRYLIKTRGQQVTLSCSPISGHRSVSWYQQTPGQGLQFLFEYFSETQRNKGNFPGRFSGRQFSNSRSEMNVSTLELGDSALYLCASSGTGHTEAFFGQGTRLTVV.

V and J are TRBV2 and TRBJ2-3; no definite D call. The germline V gene has CDR1 SNHLY and CDR2 FYNNEI. CDR3 length equals 14 residues. V was clipped by 7 bases and J by 0 bases, with 11 bases between them. Here the CDR3 DNA reads TGTGCCAGCAATAGAGACGGGAGCACAGATACGCAGTATTTT. This translates into CASNRDGSTDTQYF.

J is TRBJ1-2 and V is TRBV27; 7 nucleotides agree with TRBD1. The CDR3 sequence is 15 residues long. Germline CDR1 is MNHEY and CDR2 is SMNVEV (reference sequence). The trim removed 3 bases at V and 3 bases at J, leaving 7 bases unmatched. DNA of the CDR3: TGTGCCAGCAGTTTCTCCGGGACAGCCGACTATGGCTACACCTTC. The encoded protein is CASSFSGTADYGYTF.

CDR3 sequence: CASSLGLAYNEQFF. The CDR3 nucleotides are TGTGCCAGTAGTCTAGGACTTGCCTACAATGAGCAGTTCTTC. The chain links TRBV19 to TRBJ2-1, with D possibly matching TRBD2 (5 bases). The CDR3 covers 14 residues. Germline V gives CDR1 LNHDA, CDR2 SQIVND (reference sequence). V was shortened by 5 bases and J by 2 bases, with 10 bases between the two germline ends. Using reference TRBV19 and TRBJ2-1 for the parts outside the CDR3, the full variable domain is DGGITQSPKYLFRKEGQNVTLSCEQNLNHDAMYWYRQDPGQGLRLIYYSQIVNDFQKGDIAEGYSVSREKKESFPLTVTSAQKNPTAFYLCASSLGLAYNEQFFGPGTRLTVL.

The gene calls are TRBV5-1 and TRBJ2-7; TRBD2 matches 15 bases. CDR3 length: 16 residues. Germline V lookup: CDR1 SGHRS, CDR2 YFSETQ. The J segment lost 0 bases and the V segment lost 5 bases, leaving 3 bases of the junction unmatched. CDR3 bases: TGCGCCAGCAGGGGGACTAGCGGGGGGTCCTCCTACGAGCAGTACTTC. It yields the protein CASRGTSGGSSYEQYF.

The CDR3 loop is CASSLSRSDTQYF. The CDR3 DNA is TGTGCCAGCAGCTTAAGCAGGTCAGATACGCAGTATTTT. The chain is built from TRBV7-2 and TRBJ2-3; D is uncertain. The germline V gene has CDR1 SGHTA and CDR2 FQGNSA. V was cut by 2 bases and J by 4 bases, with 7 bases left in between. This CDR3 spans 13 amino acids.

This chain links TRBV21-1 with TRBJ1-2; TRBD1, the table's D call, was not compared with the DNA. TRBV21-1 is a listed pseudogene. CDR3 size: 23 residues. This CDR3 reads CASSKDSSPAYPRGQSCGYGYTF. The DNA of the CDR3 is TGTGCCAGCAGCAAAGACTCTTCTCCTGCATACCCCAGGGGGCAGTCCTGTGGCTATGGCTACACCTTC.

The rearrangement links TRBV5-6 to TRBJ2-3; a weak D match, TRBD1 (5 bases). Between the trimmed V and J ends, which lost 1 base and 3 bases, there was a span of 6 bases. This CDR3 has 13 amino acids. CDR1 is SGHDT and CDR2 is YYEEEE in the germline V gene. The chain's CDR3 is CASSLTGTDTQYF. The CDR3 DNA follows: TGTGCCAGCAGCTTGACAGGTACAGATACGCAGTATTTT.

The chain has TRBV7-9 and TRBJ2-1; D perhaps matches TRBD2 (6 bases). V lost 4 bases and J lost 6, with 13 bases in between. CDR3 length: 14 residues. Germline V gives CDR1 SEHNR, CDR2 FQNEAQ (reference sequence). The CDR3 sequence: CASSWGLEGNEQFF. CDR3 in DNA: TGTGCCAGCAGCTGGGGACTCGAGGGCAATGAGCAGTTCTTC.

The chain employs TRBV4-2 and TRBJ2-3, with D possibly being TRBD2 (7 bases). V lost 0 bases and J 2 bases, leaving 15 bases between the germline ends. Germline lookup yields CDR1 LGHNA and CDR2 YNFKEQ. The CDR3 length is 17 residues. This CDR3 reads CASSQDHRGAFTDTQYF. CDR3 bases: TGTGCCAGCAGCCAAGATCACCGGGGGGCTTTCACAGATACGCAGTATTTT.

J is TRBJ2-3 and V is TRBV7-7; D gene ambiguous. The V gene lost 5 bases and the J gene lost 4 bases, with 13 bases spanning the gap. The CDR3 spans 14 residues. Germline V gene sequence: CDR1 SSHAT, CDR2 FNYEAQ (reference sequence). The DNA of the CDR3 is TGTGCCAGCAGCGTTAGACACCACGCAGATACGCAGTATTTT. It encodes CASSVRHHADTQYF.

The rearrangement links TRBV29-1 to TRBJ1-1, with 10 positions matching TRBD1. V shed 4 bases, J shed 3 bases, and the junction held 8 bases outside the gene matches. Per the germline V gene, CDR1 is SQVTM and CDR2 is ANQGSEA. The CDR3 runs 15 residues. The chain's CDR3 is CSVGQGALGDTEAFF. The CDR3 coding sequence is TGCAGCGTTGGACAGGGGGCTTTGGGGGACACTGAAGCTTTCTTT.

The chain links TRBV27 to TRBJ2-2; 7 bases map to TRBD1. The ends lost 2 bases at V and 7 bases at J; junction bases unmatched: 4. The CDR3 spans 14 residues. Looked up from germline, CDR1 is MNHEY and CDR2 is SMNVEV (reference sequence). The CDR3 DNA sequence: TGTGCCAGCAGTTTAGCGACAGGGTTCGGGGAGCTGTTTTTT. It translates to CASSLATGFGELFF.

This sequence joins TRBV5-6 and TRBJ1-2, with TRBD1 matching 8 bases. V lost 4 bases, J lost 5 bases, and 7 bases stayed unmatched. The CDR3 is made up of 14 amino acids. Germline values: CDR1 SGHDT, CDR2 YYEEEE. CDR3 region: CASSTRTGNYGYTF. CDR3 bases: TGTGCCAGCAGCACCAGGACAGGGAATTATGGCTACACCTTC.

This clone was detected once. This chain joins TRBV9 and TRBJ1-1, with D hard to call. V lost 0 bases and J 6 bases, leaving 9 bases between the germline ends. The CDR3 runs 13 residues. Germline-derived CDR1 and CDR2 are SGDLS and YYNGEE. DNA for the CDR3: TGTGCCAGCAGCGTAGAATTCTCCTCTGAAGCTTTCTTT. Amino acid sequence: CASSVEFSSEAFF.

V is TRBV15 and J is TRBJ1-1; D is undetermined. The CDR3 has 12 amino acids. The germline V and J ends were trimmed by 6 bases and 0 bases, with 5 bases remaining between them. CDR1 is LNHNV and CDR2 is YYDKDF in the germline V gene (reference sequence). This chain's CDR3 is CATSLMNTEAFF. CDR3 in DNA: TGTGCCACCAGTTTAATGAACACTGAAGCTTTCTTT. Looking up the rest from reference TRBV15 and TRBJ1-1 gives the full variable domain: DAMVIQNPRYQVTQFGKPVTLSCSQTLNHNVMYWYQQKSSQAPKLLFHYYDKDFNNEADTPDNFQSRRPNTSFCFLDIRSPGLGDTAMYLCATSLMNTEAFFGQGTRLTVV.

The chain carries TRBV2 and TRBJ1-1; D remains ambiguous. The CDR3 runs to 14 residues. V lost 7 bases to trimming and J lost 3 bases, with 15 bases between them. Germline V gene data show CDR1 as SNHLY and CDR2 as FYNNEI. In nucleotides, the CDR3 is TGTGCCAGCAATAACGAACCTATTTACACTGAAGCTTTCTTT. Encoded protein: CASNNEPIYTEAFF. The variable domain in full, with the rest retrieved from reference TRBV2 and TRBJ1-1, is EPEVTQTPSHQVTQMGQEVILRCVPISNHLYFYWYRQILGQKVEFLVSFYNNEISEKSEIFDDQFSVERPDGSNFTLKIRSTKLEDSAMYFCASNNEPIYTEAFFGQGTRLTVV.

The chain employs TRBV6-5 and TRBJ1-6; 7 bases are shared with TRBD1. Germline lookup yields CDR1 MNHEY and CDR2 SVGAGI. With V trimmed by 5 bases and J by 4 bases, 5 bases remained unmatched. The CDR3 loop spans 15 amino acids. This CDR3 is CASSPDRLYNSPLHF. The CDR3 DNA reads TGTGCCAGCAGTCCGGACAGGCTTTATAATTCACCCCTCCACTTT.

This chain joins TRBV9 and TRBJ2-7, with D possibly matching TRBD1 (6 bases). The CDR3 length is 14 residues. Germline V gene lookup returns CDR1 SGDLS and CDR2 YYNGEE. V lost 4 bases to trimming and J lost 1 base, with 12 bases between them. CDR3 nucleotide sequence: TGTGCCAGCAGCCCAGGACAGTATTCCTACGAGCAGTACTTC. The encoded protein is CASSPGQYSYEQYF. Drawing the rest from reference TRBV9 and TRBJ2-7, the complete variable domain is DSGVTQTPKHLITATGQRVTLRCSPRSGDLSVYWYQQSLDQGLQFLIQYYNGEERAKGNILERFSAQQFPDLHSELNLSSLELGDSALYFCASSPGQYSYEQYFGPGTRLTVT.

V is TRBV4-1 and J is TRBJ2-3; a possible D gene is TRBD2 (6 bases). The CDR3 totals 14 residues. The V gene's germline CDR1 is MGHRA and CDR2 YSYEKL. V was cut by 3 bases and J by 1 base, with 8 bases left in between. The CDR3 DNA follows: TGCGCCAGCAGCCACCAGCGGGGCACAGATACGCAGTATTTT. Its protein is CASSHQRGTDTQYF.